This T cell receptor beta chain is drawn from a study of response to subunit inactivated influenza vaccine. This clonotype was detected only a few times. Its antigen is undetermined. Study conclusions and caveats: Few additional T cells are recruited per seasonal influenza vaccination, authors suggested.

The CDR3 is 16 amino acids. Trimming removed 6 bases from V and 0 bases from J; junction bases left unmatched: 3. Germline V gives CDR1 MNHEY, CDR2 SMNVEV (reference sequence). TCRdb re-called the RT-PCR reads with MiXCR, one entry per CDR3 protein. Here the sample spans a few hundred thousand distinct CDR3 sequences, roughly 9.7% being singletons. The gene calls are TRBV27 and TRBJ2-5; 14 nucleotides match TRBD2. This clonotype was obtained from a man aged 50 to 60 who received an inactivated influenza vaccine. The sequencing used PBMCs from blood, collected about 6 weeks after vaccination. The CDR3 DNA reads as TGTGCCAGCAGCCGACTAGCGGGGGGGCACCAAGAGACCCAGTACTTC. Residues: CASSRLAGGHQETQYF.